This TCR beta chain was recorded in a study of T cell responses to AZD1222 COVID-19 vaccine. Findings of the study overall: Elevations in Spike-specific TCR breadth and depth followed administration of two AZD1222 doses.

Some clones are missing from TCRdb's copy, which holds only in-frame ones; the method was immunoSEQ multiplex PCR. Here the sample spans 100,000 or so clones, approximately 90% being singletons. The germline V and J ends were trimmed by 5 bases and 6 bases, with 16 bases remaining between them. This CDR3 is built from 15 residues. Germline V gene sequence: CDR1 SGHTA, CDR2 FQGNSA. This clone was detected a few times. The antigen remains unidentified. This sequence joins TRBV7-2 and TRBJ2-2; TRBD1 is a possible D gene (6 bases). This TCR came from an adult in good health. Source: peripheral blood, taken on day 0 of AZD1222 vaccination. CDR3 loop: CASSLGHLGAGELFF. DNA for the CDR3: TGTGCCAGCAGCCTGGGACACCTCGGGGCCGGGGAGCTGTTTTTT.